This T cell receptor beta chain was recovered during a study of shared clonotypes between healthy human individuals. The study's findings and limits: Sharing of clonotypes among donors was expected to vary with sequencing depth. Estimated clonotype richness was generally higher in naive than memory subsets. Naive CD4 clonotypes overlapped across a few donors at around 4.8%.

CDR3 size: 12 residues. With 2 bases removed from V and 4 bases from J, the gap between germline ends came to 2 bases. Germline values: CDR1 SGHDN, CDR2 FVKESK. Clones were sequenced by immunoSEQ multiplex PCR, and TCRdb holds only the in-frame ones, with some missing. The table includes millions of clones, 90% to 95% detected once. On this clone: Its cognate antigen is unknown.

The clonotype was recovered from a man aged 18 to 30 in good health. Sequencing was performed on naive CD4+ T cells sorted from blood. Subset meaning: CD45RA+ positively selected. The rearrangement links TRBV14 to TRBJ2-2, with D unresolved. The CDR3 sequence is CASSQLTGELFF. The CDR3 region has the DNA TGTGCCAGCAGCCAACTCACCGGGGAGCTGTTTTTT.